The 21 T cell receptor beta chains listed next were all sequenced from one sample in a study of blood T cell repertoires in COVID-19. Generated by immunoSEQ multiplex PCR, the TCRdb table keeps only in-frame clones and is missing some. The sample shows some 100,000 clones, around 86% of them seen only once. The sequenced sample was peripheral blood. Receptors were obtained from a human donor in a cohort sampled during active COVID-19.

The V call is TRBV18, the J call TRBJ1-5; perhaps TRBD1 as D (5 bases). Trimming cost V 3 bases and J 8 bases, with 11 bases left between them. Germline CDR1 KGHSH, CDR2 LQKENI. The CDR3 covers 13 residues. The CDR3 region has the DNA TGTGCCAGCTCACCGGGACTTTCGGAGCCCCAGCATTTT. Translated: CASSPGLSEPQHF.

The rearrangement links TRBV25-1 to TRBJ2-2; unclear D gene. The germline V gene encodes CDR1 MGHDK and CDR2 SYGVNS. Trimming shortened V by 3 bases and J by 5 bases, and 7 bases separated the two germline ends. CDR3 length: 13 residues. The CDR3 loop is CASSDDGTGELFF. The CDR3 bases are TGTGCCAGCAGTGACGACGGGACCGGGGAGCTGTTTTTT. The complete variable domain, with remaining parts taken from reference TRBV25-1 and TRBJ2-2, reads EADIYQTPRYLVIGTGKKITLECSQTMGHDKMYWYQQDPGMELHLIHYSYGVNSTEKGDLSSESTVSRIRTEHFPLTLESARPSHTSQYLCASSDDGTGELFFGEGSRLTVL.

This clone has more than one count but fewer than ten. The chain carries TRBV2 and TRBJ2-2; 9 bases fit TRBD1. V dropped 5 bases and J dropped 1; count of bases not matched to a gene: 5. Germline loops: CDR1 SNHLY, CDR2 FYNNEI. The CDR3 contains 16 residues. As DNA, the CDR3 is TGTGCCAGCAGTCAACAGGGGGCAAAGAACACCGGGGAGCTGTTTTTT. This codes for CASSQQGAKNTGELFF.

The CDR3 reads CATTGTLNQPQHF. CDR3 in DNA: TGTGCCACTACCGGGACTCTCAATCAGCCCCAGCATTTT. The V call is TRBV12-3 or TRBV12-4, the J call TRBJ1-5; a weak D match, TRBD1 (5 bases). This CDR3 is built from 13 residues. V was trimmed by 10 bases and J by 3 bases, leaving 13 bases between them.

This chain uses TRBV27 with TRBJ1-4; D remains unclear. The germline V gene encodes CDR1 MNHEY and CDR2 SMNVEV (reference sequence). The CDR3 has 11 amino acids. V gave up 4 bases and J gave up 13 bases, with 10 bases separating them. CDR3 in DNA: TGTGCCAGCAGTTCGACCGGAGGACTGTTTTTT. It encodes CASSSTGGLFF.

The V call is TRBV12-3 or TRBV12-4, the J call TRBJ1-1; the match to TRBD1 covers 11 bases. The CDR3 has 13 amino acids. V gave up 6 bases and J gave up 4 bases; unmatched junction bases: 1. The CDR3 DNA is TGTGCCAGCAGAGGACAGGGGGCCACTGAAGCTTTCTTT. The encoded protein is CASRGQGATEAFF.

The V call is TRBV24-1, the J call TRBJ2-5; D not certain. Germline loops: CDR1 KGHDR, CDR2 SFDVKD. This CDR3 has 17 amino acids. Trimming left V 2 bases short and J 2 bases short, with 17 bases between. Written as DNA, the CDR3 is TGTGCCACCAGTGATTCCCAAATCCGGCGGTTACAAGAGACCCAGTACTTC. Its protein is CATSDSQIRRLQETQYF.

The chain is built from TRBV4-3 and TRBJ2-3; D possibly corresponds to TRBD2 (7 bases). The V gene's germline CDR1 is LGHNA and CDR2 YSLEER. Trimming cost V 3 bases and J 9 bases, with 19 bases left between them. This CDR3 has 15 residues. The CDR3 coding sequence is TGCGCCAGCAGCCAGGGGGGGGCGTACGGGGACACGCAGTATTTT. Translating it yields CASSQGGAYGDTQYF.

The rearrangement joins TRBV4-1 to TRBJ1-5, with D hard to call. The CDR3 runs 14 residues. Deletions cut 1 base from V and 7 bases from J, with 11 bases between. The germline gives CDR1 MGHRA, CDR2 YSYEKL. The CDR3 protein is CASSQVQYGQPQHF. The DNA of the CDR3 is TGCGCCAGCAGCCAAGTACAGTATGGCCAGCCCCAGCATTTT.

The chain is built from TRBV12-3 or TRBV12-4 and TRBJ2-7; the D gene is possibly TRBD1 (5 bases). The CDR3 runs to 13 residues. Between the trimmed V and J ends, which lost 7 bases and 0 bases, there was a span of 10 bases. The CDR3 bases are TGTGCCAGCATTCCGACAGACTCCTACGAGCAGTACTTC. It encodes CASIPTDSYEQYF.

V usage is TRBV3-1 (or the pseudogene TRBV3-2) and J usage is TRBJ2-2; 7 bases agree with TRBD2. Trimming removed 5 bases from V and 5 bases from J; junction bases left unmatched: 2. CDR3 length: 13 amino acids. Germline assignment: CDR1 LGHDT and CDR2 YNNKEL (reference sequence). The CDR3 spells CASSGGVTGELFF. Here the CDR3 DNA reads TGTGCCAGCAGCGGGGGGGTAACCGGGGAGCTGTTTTTT.

CDR3 in amino acids: CASSMIGGGAFF. The CDR3 DNA sequence: TGTGCCAGCAGCATGATAGGCGGGGGAGCTTTCTTT. The chain carries TRBV7-9 and TRBJ1-1; perhaps TRBD1 as D (5 bases). Trimming shortened V by 5 bases and J by 10 bases, and 14 bases separated the two germline ends. CDR3 length equals 12 residues. Germline lookup yields CDR1 SEHNR and CDR2 FQNEAQ (reference sequence).

This chain connects TRBV3-1 (or the pseudogene TRBV3-2) to TRBJ1-2; 8 nucleotides match TRBD1. Per germline, CDR1 LGHDT and CDR2 YNNKEL (reference sequence). With V trimmed by 3 bases and J by 8 bases, 5 bases remained unmatched. CDR3 length: 13 residues. The CDR3 sequence is CASSQTGESGYTF. The CDR3 DNA is TGTGCCAGCAGCCAGACAGGGGAAAGCGGCTACACCTTC.

A single count supports this clone. The V and J genes are TRBV7-8 and TRBJ2-2, with a weak D call TRBD2 (6 bases). Trimming pared 5 bases from V and 3 bases from J, leaving 13 bases between. Per the germline V gene, CDR1 is SGHVS and CDR2 is FQNEAQ. The CDR3 loop spans 15 amino acids. The CDR3 DNA follows: TGTGCCAGCAGCCAGAGGTCGGGGGACACCGGGGAGCTGTTTTTT. It specifies CASSQRSGDTGELFF.

V gene TRBV7-2 combines with J gene TRBJ2-5; possibly TRBD1 for D (6 bases). The V and J ends lost 3 bases and 5 bases respectively, with 16 bases between them. The germline V gene encodes CDR1 SGHTA and CDR2 FQGNSA. The CDR3 contains 15 residues. CDR3 sequence reads: CASSLKLNREETQYF. The CDR3 nucleotides are TGTGCCAGCAGCTTGAAGTTGAACAGGGAGGAGACCCAGTACTTC. Drawing the rest from reference TRBV7-2 and TRBJ2-5, the complete variable domain is GAGVSQSPSNKVTEKGKDVELRCDPISGHTALYWYRQSLGQGLEFLIYFQGNSAPDKSGLPSDRFSAERTGGSVSTLTIQRTQQEDSAVYLCASSLKLNREETQYFGPGTRLLVL.

The V call is TRBV5-6, the J call TRBJ2-5, with TRBD1 as a possible D gene (5 bases). The CDR3 is made up of 13 amino acids. CDR1 and CDR2 (germline): SGHDT, YYEEEE. V dropped 4 bases and J dropped 4 bases, with 11 bases sitting between them. The CDR3 region has the DNA TGTGCCAGCAGCCGGCCAGGGCGAGAGACCCAGTACTTC. Amino acids: CASSRPGRETQYF.

The J gene is TRBJ2-1, the V gene TRBV18; 10 positions match TRBD1. This CDR3 comprises 19 residues. The germline V gene encodes CDR1 KGHSH and CDR2 LQKENI. Germline trimming cut 2 bases from V and 3 bases from J; bases unmatched to any gene: 13. DNA of the CDR3: TGTGCCAGCTCACCATGGGACAGGGGATGGCTAGCGGACTACAATGAGCAGTTCTTC. It is translated as CASSPWDRGWLADYNEQFF.

The chain carries TRBV5-1 and TRBJ1-1; 8 bases are a match to TRBD1. Germline CDR1 reads SGHRS; CDR2 reads YFSETQ. This CDR3 is 16 amino acids long. J lost 0 bases, V lost 4 bases, and 8 bases had no gene match. The DNA of the CDR3 is TGCGCCAGCAGCCCCACCCCGGGACAGGTGAACACTGAAGCTTTCTTT. As protein: CASSPTPGQVNTEAFF.

V gene TRBV5-5 combines with J gene TRBJ2-5, with 13 positions matching TRBD2. J was trimmed by 2 bases and V by 5 bases; bases with no gene match: 3. CDR3 size: 15 residues. From germline, CDR1 is SGHKS and CDR2 YYEKEE (reference sequence). CDR3 sequence reads: CASRRLAGGQETQYF. As DNA, the CDR3 is TGTGCCAGCAGAAGACTAGCGGGGGGACAAGAGACCCAGTACTTC.

CDR3 bases: TGTGCCAGCAGCCCCGGACTAGCGGTTTACAATGAGCAGTTCTTC. Encoded protein: CASSPGLAVYNEQFF. The rearrangement joins TRBV13 to TRBJ2-1; TRBD2 agrees at 10 bases. The V gene end was trimmed by 5 bases and the J gene end by 4 bases; junction bases not matched to a gene: 5. CDR1 is PRHDT, CDR2 FYEKMQ, per germline (reference sequence). The length of the CDR3 is 15 residues.

The V and J genes are TRBV5-1 and TRBJ2-2; maybe TRBD2 (5 bases). The CDR3 spans 15 residues. CDR1 and CDR2 (germline): SGHRS, YFSETQ. Trimming took off 10 bases at V and 2 bases at J, with 18 bases between the two ends. CDR3 amino acids: CAARAGLANTGELFF. Here the CDR3 DNA reads TGCGCCGCGCGAGCCGGACTGGCAAACACCGGGGAGCTGTTTTTT.